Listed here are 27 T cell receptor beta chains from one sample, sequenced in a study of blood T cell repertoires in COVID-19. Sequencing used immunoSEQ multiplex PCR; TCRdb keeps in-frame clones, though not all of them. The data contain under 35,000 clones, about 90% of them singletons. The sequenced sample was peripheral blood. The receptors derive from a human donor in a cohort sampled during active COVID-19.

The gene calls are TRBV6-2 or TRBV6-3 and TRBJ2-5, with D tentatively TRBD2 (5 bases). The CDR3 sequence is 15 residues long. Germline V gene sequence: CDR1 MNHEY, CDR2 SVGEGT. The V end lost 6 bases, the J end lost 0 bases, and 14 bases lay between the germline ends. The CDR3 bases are TGTGCCAGCAGCCGACGTAGCGAGTACCAAGAGACCCAGTACTTC. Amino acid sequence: CASSRRSEYQETQYF.

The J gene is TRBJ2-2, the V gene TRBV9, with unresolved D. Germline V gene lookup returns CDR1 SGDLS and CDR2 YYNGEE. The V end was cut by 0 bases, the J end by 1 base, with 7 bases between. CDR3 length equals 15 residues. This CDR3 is CASSVGSGNTGELFF. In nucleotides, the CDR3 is TGTGCCAGCAGCGTAGGGTCGGGGAACACCGGGGAGCTGTTTTTT.

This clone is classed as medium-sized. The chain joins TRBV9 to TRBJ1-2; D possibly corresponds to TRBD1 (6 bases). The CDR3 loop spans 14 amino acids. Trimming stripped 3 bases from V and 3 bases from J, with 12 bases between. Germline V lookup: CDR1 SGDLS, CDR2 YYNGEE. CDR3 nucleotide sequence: TGTGCCAGCAGCGGAGAAGACAGGTACTATGGCTACACCTTC. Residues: CASSGEDRYYGYTF.

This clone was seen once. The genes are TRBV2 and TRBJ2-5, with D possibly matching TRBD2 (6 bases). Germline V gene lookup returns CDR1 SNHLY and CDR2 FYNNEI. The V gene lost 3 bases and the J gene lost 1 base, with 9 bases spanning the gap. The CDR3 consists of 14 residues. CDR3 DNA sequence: TGTGCCAGCAGTGAGATGGGGGGCCAAGAGACCCAGTACTTC. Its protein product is CASSEMGGQETQYF.

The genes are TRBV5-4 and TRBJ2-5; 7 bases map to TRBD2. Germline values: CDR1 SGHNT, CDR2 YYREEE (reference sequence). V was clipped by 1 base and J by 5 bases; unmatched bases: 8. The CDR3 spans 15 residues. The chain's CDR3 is CASSLSVGGSETQYF. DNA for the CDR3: TGTGCCAGCAGCTTGTCGGTCGGCGGGAGTGAGACCCAGTACTTC.

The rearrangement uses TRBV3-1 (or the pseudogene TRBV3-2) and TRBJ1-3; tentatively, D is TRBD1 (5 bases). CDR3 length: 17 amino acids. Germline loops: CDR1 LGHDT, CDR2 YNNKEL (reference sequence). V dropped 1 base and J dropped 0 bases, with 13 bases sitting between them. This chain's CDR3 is CASSQVPSGTSGNTIYF. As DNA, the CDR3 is TGTGCCAGCAGCCAAGTCCCTAGCGGGACCTCTGGAAACACCATATATTTT.

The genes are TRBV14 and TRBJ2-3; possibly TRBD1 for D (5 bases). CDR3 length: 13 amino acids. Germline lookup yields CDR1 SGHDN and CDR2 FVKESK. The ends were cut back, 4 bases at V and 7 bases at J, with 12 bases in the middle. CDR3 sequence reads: CASSLQQGNTQYF. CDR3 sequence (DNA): TGTGCCAGCAGCCTACAGCAGGGCAATACGCAGTATTTT. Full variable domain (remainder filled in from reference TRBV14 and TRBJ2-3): EAGVTQFPSHSVIEKGQTVTLRCDPISGHDNLYWYRRVMGKEIKFLLHFVKESKQDESGMPNNRFLAERTGGTYSTLKVQPAELEDSGVYFCASSLQQGNTQYFGPGTRLTVL.

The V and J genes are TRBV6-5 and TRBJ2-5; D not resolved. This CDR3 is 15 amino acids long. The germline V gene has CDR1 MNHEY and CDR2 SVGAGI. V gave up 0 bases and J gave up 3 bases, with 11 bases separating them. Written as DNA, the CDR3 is TGTGCCAGCAGTTACTCGCCCGGGTGGGAAGAGACCCAGTACTTC. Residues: CASSYSPGWEETQYF.

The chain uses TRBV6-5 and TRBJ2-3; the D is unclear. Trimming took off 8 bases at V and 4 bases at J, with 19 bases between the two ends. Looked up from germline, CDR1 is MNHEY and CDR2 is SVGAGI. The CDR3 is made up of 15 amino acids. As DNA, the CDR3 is TGTGCCAGCCGACGAGACACCCCCGGATCAGATACGCAGTATTTT. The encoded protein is CASRRDTPGSDTQYF.

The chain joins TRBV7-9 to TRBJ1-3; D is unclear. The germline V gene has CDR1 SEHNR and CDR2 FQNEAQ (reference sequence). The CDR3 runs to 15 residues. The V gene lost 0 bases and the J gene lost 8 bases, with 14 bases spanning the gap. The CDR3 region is CASSLARLVRDTIYF. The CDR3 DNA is TGTGCCAGCAGCTTAGCTCGTTTAGTGCGAGACACCATATATTTT.

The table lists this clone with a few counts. As DNA, the CDR3 is TGTGCCAGCAGCCGGAGATCACGCGACGTCCTGACTTTC. This encodes CASSRRSRDVLTF. The chain links TRBV3-1 (or the pseudogene TRBV3-2) to TRBJ2-6; D remains unclear. CDR1 is LGHDT and CDR2 is YNNKEL in the germline V gene (reference sequence). Trimming took 4 bases from V and 11 from J, leaving 12 bases between them. The CDR3 extends over 13 amino acids.

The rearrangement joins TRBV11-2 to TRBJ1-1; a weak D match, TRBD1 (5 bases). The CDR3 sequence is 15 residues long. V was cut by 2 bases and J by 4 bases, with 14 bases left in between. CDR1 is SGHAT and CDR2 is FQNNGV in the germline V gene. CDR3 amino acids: CASSLSGRRGTEAFF. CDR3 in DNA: TGTGCCAGCAGCTTATCAGGGAGGAGGGGCACTGAAGCTTTCTTT.

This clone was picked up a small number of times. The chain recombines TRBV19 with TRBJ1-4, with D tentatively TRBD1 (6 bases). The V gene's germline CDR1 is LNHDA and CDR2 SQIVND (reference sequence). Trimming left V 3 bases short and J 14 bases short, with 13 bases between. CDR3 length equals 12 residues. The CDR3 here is CASSILGDTLFF. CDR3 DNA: TGTGCCAGTAGTATCTTAGGGGACACCCTGTTTTTT.

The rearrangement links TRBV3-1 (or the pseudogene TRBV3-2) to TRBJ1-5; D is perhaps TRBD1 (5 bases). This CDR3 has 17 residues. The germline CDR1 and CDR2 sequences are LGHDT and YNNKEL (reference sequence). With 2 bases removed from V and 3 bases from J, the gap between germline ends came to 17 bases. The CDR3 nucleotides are TGTGCCAGCAGCCAAACTTCCGCGGCGGGGGTCAATCAGCCCCAGCATTTT. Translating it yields CASSQTSAAGVNQPQHF.

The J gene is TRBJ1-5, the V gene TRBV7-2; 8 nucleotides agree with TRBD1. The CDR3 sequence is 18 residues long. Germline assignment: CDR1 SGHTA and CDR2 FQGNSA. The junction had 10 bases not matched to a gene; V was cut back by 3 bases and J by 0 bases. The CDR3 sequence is CASSFRDRNLYSNQPQHF. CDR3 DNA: TGTGCCAGCAGCTTTCGGGACAGGAACCTCTATAGCAATCAGCCCCAGCATTTT.

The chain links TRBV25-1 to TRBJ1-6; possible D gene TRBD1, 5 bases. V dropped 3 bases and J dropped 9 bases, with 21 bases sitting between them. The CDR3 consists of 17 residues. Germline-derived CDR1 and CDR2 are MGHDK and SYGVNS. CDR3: CASSDSLGGTGSSPLHF. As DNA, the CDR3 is TGTGCCAGCAGTGATTCTCTGGGCGGGACGGGGAGTTCACCCCTCCACTTT.

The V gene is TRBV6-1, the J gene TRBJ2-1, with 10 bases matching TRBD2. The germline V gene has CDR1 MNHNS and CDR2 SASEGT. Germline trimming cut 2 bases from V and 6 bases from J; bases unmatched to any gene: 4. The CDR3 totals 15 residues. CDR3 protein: CASSESLAGVNEQFF. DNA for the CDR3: TGTGCCAGCAGTGAATCCCTAGCGGGGGTCAATGAGCAGTTCTTC.

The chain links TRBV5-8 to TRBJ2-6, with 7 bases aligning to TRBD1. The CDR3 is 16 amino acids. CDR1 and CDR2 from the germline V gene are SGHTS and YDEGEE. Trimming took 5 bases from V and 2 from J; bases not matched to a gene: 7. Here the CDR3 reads CASSRTGQPGANVLTF. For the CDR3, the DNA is TGTGCCAGCAGTAGGACAGGACAACCTGGGGCCAACGTCCTGACTTTC.

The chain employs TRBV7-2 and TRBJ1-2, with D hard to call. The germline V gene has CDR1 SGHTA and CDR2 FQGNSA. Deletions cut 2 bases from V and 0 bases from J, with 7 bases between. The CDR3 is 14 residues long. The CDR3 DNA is TGTGCCAGCAGCTTATATCTAGCTAACTATGGCTACACCTTC. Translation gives CASSLYLANYGYTF.

CDR3 in amino acids: CASSPLLARYEQYV. Here the CDR3 DNA reads TGTGCCAGCAGTCCGCTCCTAGCGCGATACGAGCAGTACGTC. This chain joins TRBV27 and TRBJ2-7; tentative D call: TRBD2 (6 bases). The CDR3 has 14 amino acids. Trimming stripped 5 bases from V and 4 bases from J, with 15 bases between. Germline V gene sequence: CDR1 MNHEY, CDR2 SMNVEV (reference sequence).

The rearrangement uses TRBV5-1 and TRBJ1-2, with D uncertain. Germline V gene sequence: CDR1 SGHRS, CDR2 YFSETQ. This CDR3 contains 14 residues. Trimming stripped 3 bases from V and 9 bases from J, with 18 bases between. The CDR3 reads CASSSRTARGSYTF. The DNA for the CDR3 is TGCGCCAGCAGCTCCCGGACCGCGCGCGGGAGCTACACCTTC.

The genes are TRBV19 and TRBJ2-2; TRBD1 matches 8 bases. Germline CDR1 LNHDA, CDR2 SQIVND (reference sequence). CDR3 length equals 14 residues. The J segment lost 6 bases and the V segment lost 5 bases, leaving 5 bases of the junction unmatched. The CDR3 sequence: CASSVRQGPGELFF. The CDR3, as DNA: TGTGCCAGTAGTGTCCGACAGGGGCCCGGGGAGCTGTTTTTT. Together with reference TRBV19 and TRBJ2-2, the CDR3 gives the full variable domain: DGGITQSPKYLFRKEGQNVTLSCEQNLNHDAMYWYRQDPGQGLRLIYYSQIVNDFQKGDIAEGYSVSREKKESFPLTVTSAQKNPTAFYLCASSVRQGPGELFFGEGSRLTVL.

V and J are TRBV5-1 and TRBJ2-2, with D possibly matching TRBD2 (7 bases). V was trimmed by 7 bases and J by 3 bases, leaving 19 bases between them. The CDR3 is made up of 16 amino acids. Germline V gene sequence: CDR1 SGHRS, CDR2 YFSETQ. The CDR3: CASAKGGPPYTGELFF. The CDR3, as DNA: TGCGCCAGCGCCAAGGGGGGGCCTCCTTACACCGGGGAGCTGTTTTTT.

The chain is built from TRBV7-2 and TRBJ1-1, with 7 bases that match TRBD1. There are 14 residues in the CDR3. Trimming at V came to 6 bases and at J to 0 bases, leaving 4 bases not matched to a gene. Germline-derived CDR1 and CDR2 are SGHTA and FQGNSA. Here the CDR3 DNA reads TGTGCCAGCAGAAGACAGGGAATGAACACTGAAGCTTTCTTT. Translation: CASRRQGMNTEAFF.

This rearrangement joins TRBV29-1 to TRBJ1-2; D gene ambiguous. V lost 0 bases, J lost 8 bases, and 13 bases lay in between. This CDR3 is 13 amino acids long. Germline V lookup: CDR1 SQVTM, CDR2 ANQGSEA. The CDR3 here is CSVEELRGDGYTF. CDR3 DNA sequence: TGCAGCGTTGAAGAGTTGCGGGGAGACGGCTACACCTTC.

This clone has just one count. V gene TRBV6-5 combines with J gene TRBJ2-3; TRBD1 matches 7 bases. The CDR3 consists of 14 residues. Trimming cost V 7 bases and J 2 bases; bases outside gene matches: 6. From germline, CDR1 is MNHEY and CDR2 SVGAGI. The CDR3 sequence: CASTRGQATDTQYF. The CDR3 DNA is TGTGCCAGCACAAGGGGGCAGGCCACAGATACGCAGTATTTT.

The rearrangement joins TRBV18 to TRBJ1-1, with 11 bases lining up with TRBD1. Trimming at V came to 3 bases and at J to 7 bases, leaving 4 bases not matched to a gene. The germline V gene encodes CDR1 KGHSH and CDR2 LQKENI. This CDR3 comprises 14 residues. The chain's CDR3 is CASSPQGQGVEAFF. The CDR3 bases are TGTGCCAGCTCACCTCAGGGACAGGGGGTTGAAGCTTTCTTT.